Reported below is one T cell receptor (beta chain). Sequencing used immunoSEQ multiplex PCR; TCRdb keeps in-frame clones, though not all of them. The sample shows 110,000 or so clones, about nine tenths of them seen only once. The germline V gene has CDR1 SEHNR and CDR2 FQNEAQ (reference sequence). This CDR3 region has 15 residues. V lost 5 bases and J lost 1, with 14 bases in between. This record belongs to a study of blood T cell repertoires in COVID-19. This TCR was recovered from a man between 65 and 85 years old who had recovered from COVID-19. The rearrangement uses TRBV7-9 and TRBJ1-1; D may be TRBD1 (5 bases). Sequencing was performed on peripheral blood. The chain's CDR3 is CASSRPRTGNTEAFF. The CDR3, as DNA: TGTGCCAGCAGCCGCCCCCGCACAGGGAACACTGAAGCTTTCTTT.